Shown below are 23 T cell receptor beta chains from a single sample sequenced in a study of radiation and T cells in renal cell carcinoma. Profiling relied on immunoSEQ multiplex PCR, and the TCRdb table lists in-frame clones only, not all of them. The top ten clones hold around 25% of a sample with 120,000 to 150,000 clones, around four fifths of them seen once. Time point meaning: baseline pretreatment blood. Stated treatment: 15 Gy SBRT to primary tumor, nephrectomy 4 weeks later. The sequencing used blood, collected from a patient whose treatment included radiotherapy and nephrectomy. All receptors come from a woman aged 45-60 years with renal cell carcinoma.

The chain joins TRBV5-1 to TRBJ1-1; 7 positions match TRBD1. CDR3 length equals 15 residues. Germline assignment: CDR1 SGHRS and CDR2 YFSETQ. J lost 0 bases, V lost 2 bases, and 4 bases had no gene match. The CDR3 reads CASSLQDRMNTEAFF. CDR3 DNA sequence: TGCGCCAGCAGCTTACAGGACAGGATGAACACTGAAGCTTTCTTT.

The chain couples TRBV9 to TRBJ2-3; D is possibly TRBD2 (6 bases). Germline lookup yields CDR1 SGDLS and CDR2 YYNGEE. This CDR3 contains 17 residues. With 0 bases removed from V and 4 bases from J, the gap between germline ends came to 18 bases. CDR3 residues: CASSVASGTFSADTQYF. For the CDR3, the DNA is TGTGCCAGCAGCGTAGCTTCCGGGACTTTTTCTGCAGATACGCAGTATTTT.

This rearrangement joins TRBV14 to TRBJ1-1; D call uncertain. V dropped 0 bases and J dropped 0 bases, with 8 bases sitting between them. The CDR3 covers 15 residues. Germline CDR1 is SGHDN and CDR2 is FVKESK. The CDR3 sequence: CASSQEWVMNTEAFF. CDR3 nucleotide sequence: TGTGCCAGCAGCCAAGAGTGGGTAATGAACACTGAAGCTTTCTTT.

Only a few counts were recorded for this clone. The chain has TRBV5-1 and TRBJ1-4; D might be TRBD1 (5 bases). This CDR3 contains 16 residues. V was shortened by 5 bases and J by 0 bases, with 14 bases between the two germline ends. Per germline, CDR1 SGHRS and CDR2 YFSETQ. The CDR3 sequence: CASRSTEQATNEKLFF. The CDR3 DNA reads as TGCGCCAGCAGATCGACAGAGCAAGCAACTAATGAAAAACTGTTTTTT.

The sample holds a few counts of this clone. This chain joins TRBV6-1 and TRBJ2-2; D is unclear. The germline gives CDR1 MNHNS, CDR2 SASEGT. CDR3 length: 14 amino acids. The V and J ends lost 6 bases and 4 bases respectively, with 12 bases between them. The CDR3 is CASSQLTVTGELFF. Here the CDR3 DNA reads TGTGCCAGCAGCCAACTGACGGTCACCGGGGAGCTGTTTTTT.

The gene calls are TRBV15 and TRBJ2-5; no reliable D call. Germline CDR1 reads LNHNV; CDR2 reads YYDKDF (reference sequence). Deletions cut 1 base from V and 4 bases from J, with 7 bases between. The CDR3 runs 13 residues. DNA for the CDR3: TGTGCCACCAGCAGAGTGAATGGAGAGACCCAGTACTTC. Its translation: CATSRVNGETQYF.

Worth noting for this clone: One base away lies a much larger clone, so this may be a sequencing read error. The chain links TRBV11-3 to TRBJ1-1; D is undetermined. This CDR3 is 13 amino acids long. The germline gives CDR1 SGHNT, CDR2 YENEEA. V was shortened by 0 bases and J by 0 bases, with 2 bases between the two germline ends. The CDR3 loop is CASSLDMNTEAFF. In DNA, the CDR3 is TGTGCCAGCAGCTTAGATATGAACACTGAAGCTTTCTTT.

The CDR3 region has the DNA TGCGCCAGCAGCCTAGTTATGAGGGATAGCAATCAGCCCCAGCATTTT. It is translated as CASSLVMRDSNQPQHF. The chain recombines TRBV4-1 with TRBJ1-5; D not certain. Germline values: CDR1 MGHRA, CDR2 YSYEKL. Trimming removed 4 bases at V and 0 bases at J, with 13 bases between. CDR3 length: 16 amino acids.

The V call is TRBV15, the J call TRBJ1-2, with 8 bases matching TRBD1. Germline values: CDR1 LNHNV, CDR2 YYDKDF (reference sequence). The CDR3 covers 16 residues. Germline trimming cut 3 bases from V and 6 bases from J; bases unmatched to any gene: 12. DNA for the CDR3: TGTGCCACCAGCAGCCGAACGGGCAGGGGGCGTGATGGCTACACCTTC. It codes for CATSSRTGRGRDGYTF.

The J gene is TRBJ1-6, the V gene TRBV9; D remains unclear. Trimming removed 3 bases at V and 7 bases at J, with 5 bases between. Germline V CDR1 and CDR2: SGDLS, YYNGEE. The CDR3 spans 12 residues. The CDR3 protein is CASSDENSPLHF. The CDR3, as DNA: TGTGCCAGCAGCGACGAGAATTCACCCCTCCACTTT.

Concerning this clone: Other nucleotide sequences from this sample produce the same CDR3. The chain employs TRBV5-1 and TRBJ2-3, with TRBD2 identical over 8 bases. The V segment lost 2 bases and the J segment 4 bases; nucleotides outside the gene matches: 0. This CDR3 is built from 13 residues. CDR1 and CDR2 from the germline V gene are SGHRS and YFSETQ. The CDR3 reads CASSLAGADTQYF. CDR3 coding DNA: TGCGCCAGCAGCTTAGCGGGGGCAGATACGCAGTATTTT.

The chain carries TRBV9 and TRBJ2-3; D unclear. The length of the CDR3 is 16 residues. V was shortened by 4 bases and J by 4 bases, with 19 bases between the two germline ends. The germline V gene has CDR1 SGDLS and CDR2 YYNGEE. CDR3 residues: CASSSGGARSSDTQYF. As DNA, the CDR3 is TGTGCCAGCAGCTCAGGCGGCGCCAGGAGTTCAGATACGCAGTATTTT.

The J gene is TRBJ1-1, the V gene TRBV19; 7 nucleotides align to TRBD1. Germline CDR1 reads LNHDA; CDR2 reads SQIVND (reference sequence). V was clipped by 3 bases and J by 0 bases; unmatched bases: 1. This CDR3 is built from 14 residues. In nucleotides, the CDR3 is TGTGCCAGTAGTATGGGACAGATGAACACTGAAGCTTTCTTT. Its translation: CASSMGQMNTEAFF. Filled out from reference TRBV19 and TRBJ1-1, the complete variable domain reads DGGITQSPKYLFRKEGQNVTLSCEQNLNHDAMYWYRQDPGQGLRLIYYSQIVNDFQKGDIAEGYSVSREKKESFPLTVTSAQKNPTAFYLCASSMGQMNTEAFFGQGTRLTVV.

This rearrangement joins TRBV27 to TRBJ1-5; no firm D call. This CDR3 has 13 amino acids. Germline CDR1 and CDR2: MNHEY and SMNVEV (reference sequence). Between the trimmed V and J ends, which lost 2 bases and 6 bases, there was a span of 8 bases. The CDR3: CASSLGKPQPQHF. CDR3 DNA: TGTGCCAGCAGTTTAGGAAAACCTCAGCCCCAGCATTTT.

This chain links TRBV5-1 with TRBJ2-7; TRBD1 matches at 7 bases. The V gene's germline CDR1 is SGHRS and CDR2 YFSETQ. This CDR3 has 15 residues. The junction had 11 bases not matched to a gene; V was cut back by 6 bases and J by 2 bases. This CDR3 reads CASTVQIGTAYEQYF. In DNA, the CDR3 is TGCGCCAGCACCGTTCAGATCGGGACAGCCTACGAGCAGTACTTC.

This chain uses TRBV6-5 with TRBJ1-4, with a tentative D call TRBD1 (5 bases). Trimming pared 8 bases from V and 7 bases from J, leaving 14 bases between. CDR1 and CDR2 (germline): MNHEY, SVGAGI. This CDR3 region has 13 residues. CDR3 region: CASGWRGGEKLFF. CDR3 nucleotide sequence: TGTGCCAGCGGTTGGAGGGGTGGTGAAAAACTGTTTTTT.

CDR3 DNA sequence: TGTGCCAGCAGCGCACAGGGAAACTATGGCTACACCTTC. As protein: CASSAQGNYGYTF. V and J are TRBV9 and TRBJ1-2, with a tentative D call TRBD1 (6 bases). Germline loops: CDR1 SGDLS, CDR2 YYNGEE. CDR3 length: 13 residues. Trimming shortened V by 3 bases and J by 2 bases, and 8 bases separated the two germline ends.

The V call is TRBV20-1, the J call TRBJ1-1, with D unresolved. The CDR3 has 9 amino acids. The germline V and J ends were trimmed by 6 bases and 11 bases, with 10 bases remaining between them. Germline V gene data show CDR1 as DFQATT and CDR2 as SNEGSKA (reference sequence). CDR3 loop: CSADSTAFF. Here the CDR3 DNA reads TGCAGTGCGGACTCGACGGCTTTCTTT.

The chain joins TRBV9 to TRBJ1-1; TRBD1 matches at 9 bases. J was trimmed by 0 bases and V by 3 bases; bases with no gene match: 3. Germline lookup yields CDR1 SGDLS and CDR2 YYNGEE. The CDR3 has 15 residues. The CDR3 nucleotides are TGTGCCAGCAGCGAGAGGACAGGGGTGAACACTGAAGCTTTCTTT. Encoded protein: CASSERTGVNTEAFF. Full variable domain (rest looked up from reference TRBV9 and TRBJ1-1): DSGVTQTPKHLITATGQRVTLRCSPRSGDLSVYWYQQSLDQGLQFLIQYYNGEERAKGNILERFSAQQFPDLHSELNLSSLELGDSALYFCASSERTGVNTEAFFGQGTRLTVV.

This chain links TRBV7-2 with TRBJ2-5; D gene ambiguous. Germline-derived CDR1 and CDR2 are SGHTA and FQGNSA. Trimming removed 5 bases at V and 0 bases at J, with 4 bases between. This CDR3 spans 12 amino acids. The CDR3 region is CASSRNQETQYF. For the CDR3, the DNA is TGTGCCAGCAGCCGAAACCAAGAGACCCAGTACTTC.

This chain links TRBV7-2 with TRBJ2-1; D remains ambiguous. V dropped 2 bases and J dropped 10 bases, with 15 bases sitting between them. This CDR3 comprises 14 residues. Germline CDR1 is SGHTA and CDR2 is FQGNSA. As DNA, the CDR3 is TGTGCCAGCAGCTTAACCCCCTCCTTTGGGGAGCAGTTCTTC. This translates into CASSLTPSFGEQFF. Filled out from reference TRBV7-2 and TRBJ2-1, the complete variable domain reads GAGVSQSPSNKVTEKGKDVELRCDPISGHTALYWYRQSLGQGLEFLIYFQGNSAPDKSGLPSDRFSAERTGGSVSTLTIQRTQQEDSAVYLCASSLTPSFGEQFFGPGTRLTVL.

The chain joins TRBV7-2 to TRBJ1-1; D unresolved. Germline values: CDR1 SGHTA, CDR2 FQGNSA. The length of the CDR3 is 15 residues. Deletions cut 1 base from V and 1 base from J, with 10 bases between. DNA of the CDR3: TGTGCCAGCAGCTTAGGACCGGCGTCGAACACTGAAGCTTTCTTT. Its protein product is CASSLGPASNTEAFF.

The V gene is TRBV5-6, the J gene TRBJ2-7, with TRBD1 matching over 10 bases. Germline V CDR1 and CDR2: SGHDT, YYEEEE. Unmatched junction bases numbered 7, after V lost 4 bases and J lost 6 bases. The CDR3 covers 14 residues. CDR3 amino acids: CASSHGTGVAEQYF. CDR3 in DNA: TGTGCCAGCAGCCACGGGACAGGGGTTGCCGAGCAGTACTTC. Supplemented by reference TRBV5-6 and TRBJ2-7, the full variable domain reads DAGVTQSPTHLIKTRGQQVTLRCSPKSGHDTVSWYQQALGQGPQFIFQYYEEEERQRGNFPDRFSGHQFPNYSSELNVNALLLGDSALYLCASSHGTGVAEQYFGPGTRLTVT.